This paragraph covers one TCR beta chain sequence. Its target is unknown. Germline-derived CDR1 and CDR2 are MNHNS and SASEGT. The V and J ends lost 5 bases and 3 bases respectively, with 14 bases between them. The CDR3 runs to 15 residues. Described time point: persistent/refractory GD, antithyroid drugs over 5 years with positive TRAb. PBMC RNA was the source of the TCR library. Graves' disease diagnoses used American Thyroid Association guidelines. The data were obtained in a study of regulatory T cells in long-lasting Graves disease. The overall study: Patients met the persistent Graves' disease definition after over 5 years of antithyroid drugs with positive TSH receptor antibodies.

Regarding the study as a whole: Persistent disease samples used TRBV28, TRBJ1-2 and TRBJ2-5 preferentially.

iRepertoire HTBI primers and Arm-PCR of CDR3 regions built TCR beta libraries. TCRdb re-analysed the multiplex PCR reads in MiXCR, keeping a single row per CDR3 protein. Of approximately 690,000 distinct CDR3 sequences in the sample, about 30% were seen once. This specimen consisted of peripheral blood mononuclear cells (PBMCs), obtained when the disease was refractory, from a patient treated with antithyroid drugs. The chain carries TRBV6-1 and TRBJ1-5; no reliable D call. The source is a female donor with Graves disease. CDR3 bases: TGTGCCAGCAGTAACGACCGGAATCCCAATCAGCCCCAGCATTTT. Amino acids: CASSNDRNPNQPQHF.